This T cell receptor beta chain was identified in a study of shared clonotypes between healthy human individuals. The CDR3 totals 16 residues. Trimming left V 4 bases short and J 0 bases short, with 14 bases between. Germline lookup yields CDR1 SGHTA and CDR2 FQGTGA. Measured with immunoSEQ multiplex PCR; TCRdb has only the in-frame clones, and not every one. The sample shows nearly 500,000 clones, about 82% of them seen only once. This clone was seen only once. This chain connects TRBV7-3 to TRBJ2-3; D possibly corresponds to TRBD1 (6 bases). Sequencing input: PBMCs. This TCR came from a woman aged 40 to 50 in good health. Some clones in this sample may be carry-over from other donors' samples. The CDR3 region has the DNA TGTGCCAGCAGCTCGGTGGGGGCAGTTAGCACAGATACGCAGTATTTT. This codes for CASSSVGAVSTDTQYF. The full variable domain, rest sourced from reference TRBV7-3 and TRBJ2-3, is GAGVSQTPSNKVTEKGKYVELRCDPISGHTALYWYRQSLGQGPEFLIYFQGTGAADDSGLPNDRFFAVRPEGSVSTLKIQRTERGDSAVYLCASSSVGAVSTDTQYFGPGTRLTVL.